This T cell receptor beta chain was obtained from a study of technical replicates of blood from a handful of donors. The CDR3 sequence is 15 residues long. Trimming cost V 2 bases and J 0 bases; bases outside gene matches: 1. From germline, CDR1 is SEHNR and CDR2 FQNEAQ (reference sequence). Method: immunoSEQ multiplex PCR; TCRdb's copy keeps in-frame clones and lacks some. The sample holds over 80,000 clones; roughly 96% are singletons and the top ten take 0.36%. The chain couples TRBV7-9 to TRBJ2-1; 7 bases match TRBD1. The sequence was collected from a human donor in good health. The source material was T cells isolated from PBMCs. The CDR3 DNA reads as TGTGCCAGCAGCTTAAGGGACAGCTCCTACAATGAGCAGTTCTTC. Encoded protein: CASSLRDSSYNEQFF. The full variable domain, with the rest looked up from reference TRBV7-9 and TRBJ2-1, is DTGVSQNPRHKITKRGQNVTFRCDPISEHNRLYWYRQTLGQGPEFLTYFQNEAQLEKSRLLSDRFSAERPKGSFSTLEIQRTEQGDSAMYLCASSLRDSSYNEQFFGPGTRLTVL.